These 12 T cell receptor beta chains share one sample of origin, sequenced in a study of Ad26.COV2.S vaccination and SARS-CoV-2 variants. Treatment of the sample: approximately 18 received Ad26.COV2.S at low or high dose, single or two shots; roughly five received placebo; per-sample allocation not given. Sampling took place 63 days after the first vaccine or placebo injection. Generated by immunoSEQ multiplex PCR, the TCRdb table keeps only in-frame clones and is missing some. The sample yields approximately 420,000 clones, more than 85% seen once. This specimen was peripheral blood, taken in a trial of Ad26.COV2.S vaccine versus placebo. The receptors were gathered from a person aged 18 to 65 who received the Ad26.COV2.S COVID-19 vaccine or a placebo.

The CDR3: CASSLTTSYEQYF. For the CDR3, the DNA is TGTGCCAGCAGCTTGACAACCTCCTACGAGCAGTACTTC. This chain links TRBV6-5 with TRBJ2-7; D not resolved. V was trimmed by 6 bases and J by 0 bases, leaving 9 bases between them. In germline, CDR1 is MNHEY, CDR2 SVGAGI. The CDR3 has 13 amino acids.

V and J are TRBV7-9 and TRBJ1-2; a possible D gene is TRBD1 (6 bases). V was trimmed by 3 bases and J by 7 bases, leaving 15 bases between them. Germline V lookup: CDR1 SEHNR, CDR2 FQNEAQ (reference sequence). There are 14 residues in the CDR3. The CDR3 spells CASSLSGGGLGYTF. The CDR3 DNA reads as TGTGCCAGCAGCTTGTCGGGAGGGGGGCTTGGCTACACCTTC.

This chain joins TRBV2 and TRBJ2-5; tentative D call: TRBD1 (6 bases). CDR1 is SNHLY, CDR2 FYNNEI, per germline. This CDR3 spans 17 amino acids. Trimming removed 9 bases at V and 0 bases at J, with 23 bases between. Here the CDR3 reads CASSQRDRQDYQETQYF. DNA for the CDR3: TGTGCCAGTAGTCAACGGGATCGACAGGACTACCAAGAGACCCAGTACTTC.

The CDR3 bases are TGTGCCACCTGTGTCCTCTCTGGAAACACCATATATTTT. Its protein is CATCVLSGNTIYF. The gene calls are TRBV6-6 and TRBJ1-3; D unclear. Germline loops: CDR1 MNHNY, CDR2 SVGAGI (reference sequence). There are 13 residues in the CDR3. V dropped 10 bases and J dropped 0 bases, with 10 bases sitting between them.

The chain combines TRBV3-1 (or the pseudogene TRBV3-2) with TRBJ2-5; 9 bases match TRBD2. V trimming: 0 bases; J trimming: 1 base; junction bases outside the gene matches: 3. The length of the CDR3 is 16 residues. Per the germline V gene, CDR1 is LGHDT and CDR2 is YNNKEL (reference sequence). The CDR3 DNA follows: TGTGCCAGCAGCCAAGATCCAGCGGGGGGCCAAGAGACCCAGTACTTC. This sequence encodes CASSQDPAGGQETQYF.

The rearrangement joins TRBV3-1 (or the pseudogene TRBV3-2) to TRBJ2-7; 13 nucleotides match TRBD2. The CDR3 sequence is 14 residues long. Germline V lookup: CDR1 LGHDT, CDR2 YNNKEL (reference sequence). Germline trimming cut 6 bases from V and 3 bases from J; bases unmatched to any gene: 2. The CDR3 sequence is CASRLAGGIYEQYF. CDR3 coding DNA: TGTGCCAGCAGACTAGCGGGGGGGATCTACGAGCAGTACTTC.

Points on this clone: Different DNA sequences within this sample yield the same CDR3. The chain uses TRBV29-1 and TRBJ2-7, with 10 positions matching TRBD1. CDR1 and CDR2 (germline): SQVTM, ANQGSEA. V shed 6 bases and J 4 bases; nucleotides not matched to a gene: 12. The CDR3 length is 15 residues. In nucleotides, the CDR3 is TGCAGCGTCAAACTCCCGGGACAGGGGTCGTACGAGCAGTACTTC. This sequence encodes CSVKLPGQGSYEQYF.

This CDR3 reads CSVDGGEIYGYTF. The CDR3 nucleotides read TGCAGCGTTGACGGCGGAGAGATCTATGGCTACACCTTC. The chain recombines TRBV29-1 with TRBJ1-2; D gene unclear. Germline assignment: CDR1 SQVTM and CDR2 ANQGSEA. The CDR3 is made up of 13 amino acids. V shed 3 bases and J shed 4 bases, with 12 bases lying between them.

The rearrangement uses TRBV7-2 and TRBJ2-1; D gene unclear. Germline V gene lookup returns CDR1 SGHTA and CDR2 FQGNSA. CDR3 length: 12 amino acids. Trimming pared 3 bases from V and 6 bases from J, leaving 6 bases between. This chain's CDR3 is CASSFFFNEQFF. The DNA of the CDR3 is TGTGCCAGCAGCTTTTTTTTCAATGAGCAGTTCTTC.

A single count supports this clone. This chain connects TRBV18 to TRBJ1-4; D unresolved. The CDR3 is made up of 13 amino acids. Germline V gives CDR1 KGHSH, CDR2 LQKENI. Trimming stripped 3 bases from V and 4 bases from J, with 6 bases between. The chain's CDR3 is CASSPKHNEKLFF. In DNA, the CDR3 is TGTGCCAGCTCACCCAAACATAATGAAAAACTGTTTTTT.

V gene TRBV20-1 combines with J gene TRBJ2-1; D remains unclear. Germline V gene data show CDR1 as DFQATT and CDR2 as SNEGSKA (reference sequence). The CDR3 consists of 10 residues. Trimming shortened V by 4 bases and J by 7 bases, and 5 bases separated the two germline ends. The CDR3 here is CSAIWNEQFF. The CDR3 nucleotides read TGCAGTGCTATATGGAATGAGCAGTTCTTC.

CDR3 residues: CASGLYGTGNGYTF. CDR3 nucleotides: TGTGCTAGTGGTTTGTACGGGACGGGGAATGGCTACACCTTC. The chain carries TRBV12-5 and TRBJ1-2; D is possibly TRBD1 (5 bases). Germline V gene sequence: CDR1 LGHNT, CDR2 FRNRAP. Between the trimmed V and J ends, which lost 2 bases and 6 bases, there was a span of 13 bases. The CDR3 has 14 residues. Filled out from reference TRBV12-5 and TRBJ1-2, the complete variable domain reads DARVTQTPRHKVTEMGQEVTMRCQPILGHNTVFWYRQTMMQGLELLAYFRNRAPLDDSGMPKDRFSAEMPDATLATLKIQPSEPRDSAVYFCASGLYGTGNGYTFGSGTRLTVV.